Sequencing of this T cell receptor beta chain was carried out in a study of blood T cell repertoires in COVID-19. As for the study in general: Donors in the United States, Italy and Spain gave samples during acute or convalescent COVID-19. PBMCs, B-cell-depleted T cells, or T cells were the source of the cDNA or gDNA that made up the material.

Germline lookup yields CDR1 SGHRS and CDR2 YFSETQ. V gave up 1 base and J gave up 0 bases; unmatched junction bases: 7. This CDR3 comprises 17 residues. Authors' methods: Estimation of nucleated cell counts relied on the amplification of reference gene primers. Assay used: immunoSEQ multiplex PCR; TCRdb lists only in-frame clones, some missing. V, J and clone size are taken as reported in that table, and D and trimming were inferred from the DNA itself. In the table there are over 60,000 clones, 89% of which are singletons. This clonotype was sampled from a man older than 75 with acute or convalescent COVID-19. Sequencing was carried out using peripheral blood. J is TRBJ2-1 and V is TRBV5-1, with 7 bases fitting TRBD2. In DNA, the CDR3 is TGCGCCAGCAGCTTGTCGAGCGGGATGAGCTCCTACAATGAGCAGTTCTTC. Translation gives CASSLSSGMSSYNEQFF.